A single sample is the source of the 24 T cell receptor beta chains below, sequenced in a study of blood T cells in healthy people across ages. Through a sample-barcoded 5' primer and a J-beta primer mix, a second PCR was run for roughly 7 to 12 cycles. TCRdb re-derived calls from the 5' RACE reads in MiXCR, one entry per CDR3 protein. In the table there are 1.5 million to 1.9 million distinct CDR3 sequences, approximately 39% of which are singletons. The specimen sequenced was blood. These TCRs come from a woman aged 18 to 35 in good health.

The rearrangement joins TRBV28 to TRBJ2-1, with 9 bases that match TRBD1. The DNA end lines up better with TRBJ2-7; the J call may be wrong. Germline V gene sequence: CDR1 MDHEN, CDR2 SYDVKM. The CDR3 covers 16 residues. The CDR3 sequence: CASSASGQGTYNEQYF. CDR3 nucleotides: TGTGCCAGCAGTGCCTCAGGACAGGGGACGTACAATGAGCAGTACTTC.

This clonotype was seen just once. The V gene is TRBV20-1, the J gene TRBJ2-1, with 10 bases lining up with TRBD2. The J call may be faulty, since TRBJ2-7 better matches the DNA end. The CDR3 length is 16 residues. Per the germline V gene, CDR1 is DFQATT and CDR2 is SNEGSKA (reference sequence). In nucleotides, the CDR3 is TGCAGTCCACCCCTTACTAGCGGGATTTCCTACAATGAGCAGTACTTC. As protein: CSPPLTSGISYNEQYF.

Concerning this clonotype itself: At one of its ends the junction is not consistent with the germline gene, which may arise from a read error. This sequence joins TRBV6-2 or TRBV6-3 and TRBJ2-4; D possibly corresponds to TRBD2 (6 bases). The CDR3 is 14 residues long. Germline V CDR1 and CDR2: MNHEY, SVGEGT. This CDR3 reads CVSSYREAKNIQYF. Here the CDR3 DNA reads TGTGTCAGCAGTTACCGGGAGGCCAAAAACATTCAGTACTTC.

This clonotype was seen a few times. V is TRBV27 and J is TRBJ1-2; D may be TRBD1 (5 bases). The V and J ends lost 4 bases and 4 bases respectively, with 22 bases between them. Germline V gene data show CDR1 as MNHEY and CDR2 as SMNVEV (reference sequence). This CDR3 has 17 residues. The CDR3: CASSSLRILKGPYGYTF. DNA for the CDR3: TGTGCCAGCAGTTCCCTTAGAATACTCAAGGGGCCCTATGGCTACACCTTC.

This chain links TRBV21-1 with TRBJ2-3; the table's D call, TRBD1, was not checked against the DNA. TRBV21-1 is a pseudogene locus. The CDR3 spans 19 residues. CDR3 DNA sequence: TGTGCCAGCAGCAAAGCGGGGGAGATGCAAGGGGTCTTCCCCAATACGCAGTATTTT. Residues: CASSKAGEMQGVFPNTQYF.

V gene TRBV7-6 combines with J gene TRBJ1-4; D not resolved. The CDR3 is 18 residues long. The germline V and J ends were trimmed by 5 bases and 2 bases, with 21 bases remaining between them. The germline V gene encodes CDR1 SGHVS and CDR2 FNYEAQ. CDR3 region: CASSPWVLFAGTNEKLFF. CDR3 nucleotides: TGTGCCAGCAGCCCATGGGTCCTCTTCGCGGGCACTAATGAAAAACTGTTTTTT.

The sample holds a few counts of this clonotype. The CDR3 DNA is TGTGCCGTCAAGAGGTCACAGGGAGACTATGGCTACACCTTC. This gives the protein CAVKRSQGDYGYTF. The chain joins TRBV21-1 to TRBJ1-2; TRBD1 was called by the table and not checked on the DNA. TRBV21-1 has pseudogene status. The CDR3 has 14 residues.

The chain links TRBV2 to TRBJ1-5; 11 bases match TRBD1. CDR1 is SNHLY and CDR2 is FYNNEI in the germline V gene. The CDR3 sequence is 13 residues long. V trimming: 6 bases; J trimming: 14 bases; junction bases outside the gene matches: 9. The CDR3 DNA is TGTGCCAGCAGGGGGACAGGGGGGACCCAAGAGCATTTT. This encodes CASRGTGGTQEHF.

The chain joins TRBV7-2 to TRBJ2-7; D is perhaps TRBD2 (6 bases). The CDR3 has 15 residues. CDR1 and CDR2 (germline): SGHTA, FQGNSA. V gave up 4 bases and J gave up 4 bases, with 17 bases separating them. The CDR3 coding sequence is TGTGCCAGCAGCTCGGCCGCGGGGAAACGGTACGAGCAGTACTTC. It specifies CASSSAAGKRYEQYF.

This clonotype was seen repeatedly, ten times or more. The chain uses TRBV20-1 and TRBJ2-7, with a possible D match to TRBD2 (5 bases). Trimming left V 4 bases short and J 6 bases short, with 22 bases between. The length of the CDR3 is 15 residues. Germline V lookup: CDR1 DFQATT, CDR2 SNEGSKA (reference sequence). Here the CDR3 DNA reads TGCAGTGCTACTGATATGGGAGACCAGACGGGCGAGCAGTACTTC. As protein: CSATDMGDQTGEQYF.

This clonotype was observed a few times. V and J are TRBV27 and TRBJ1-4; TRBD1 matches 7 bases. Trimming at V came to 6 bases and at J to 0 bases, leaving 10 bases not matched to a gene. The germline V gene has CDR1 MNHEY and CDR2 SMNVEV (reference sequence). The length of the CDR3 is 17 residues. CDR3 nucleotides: TGTGCCAGCAGCCGCACAACAGGGGCGCCAACTAATGAAAAACTGTTTTTT. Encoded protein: CASSRTTGAPTNEKLFF.

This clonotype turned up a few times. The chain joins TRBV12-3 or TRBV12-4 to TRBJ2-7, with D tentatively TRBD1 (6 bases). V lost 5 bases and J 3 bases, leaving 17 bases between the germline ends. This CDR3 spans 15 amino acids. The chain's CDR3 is CASSLVGQGRYEQYF. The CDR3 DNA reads TGTGCCAGCAGTCTAGTCGGGCAGGGGCGCTACGAGCAGTACTTC.

CDR3 residues: CSVEAGSNEQYF. CDR3 DNA: TGCAGCGTTGAAGCGGGTTCCAATGAGCAGTACTTC. The rearrangement links TRBV29-1 to TRBJ2-7, with D hard to call. V was cut by 1 base and J by 7 bases, with 11 bases left in between. CDR1 and CDR2 from the germline V gene are SQVTM and ANQGSEA. The CDR3 length is 12 residues.

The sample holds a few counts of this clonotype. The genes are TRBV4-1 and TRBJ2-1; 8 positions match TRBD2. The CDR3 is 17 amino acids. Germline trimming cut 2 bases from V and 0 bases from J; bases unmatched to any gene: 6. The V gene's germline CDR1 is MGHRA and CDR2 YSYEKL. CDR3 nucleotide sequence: TGCGCCAGCAGCCAACCCGAGCGGGGGAGCTCCTACAATGAGCAGTTCTTC. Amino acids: CASSQPERGSSYNEQFF.

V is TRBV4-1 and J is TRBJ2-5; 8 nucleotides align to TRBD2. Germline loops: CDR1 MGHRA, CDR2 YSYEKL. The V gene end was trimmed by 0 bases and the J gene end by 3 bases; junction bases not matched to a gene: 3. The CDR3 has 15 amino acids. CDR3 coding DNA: TGCGCCAGCAGCCAAGAAGGGGGACTAGAAGAGACCCAGTACTTC. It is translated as CASSQEGGLEETQYF.

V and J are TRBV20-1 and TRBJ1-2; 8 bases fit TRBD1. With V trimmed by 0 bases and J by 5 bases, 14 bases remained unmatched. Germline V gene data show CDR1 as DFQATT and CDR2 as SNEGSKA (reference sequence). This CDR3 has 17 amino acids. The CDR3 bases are TGCAGTGCTAGAGATAGGGTGACGACAGGGGTTGGTTATGGCTACACCTTC. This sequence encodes CSARDRVTTGVGYGYTF.

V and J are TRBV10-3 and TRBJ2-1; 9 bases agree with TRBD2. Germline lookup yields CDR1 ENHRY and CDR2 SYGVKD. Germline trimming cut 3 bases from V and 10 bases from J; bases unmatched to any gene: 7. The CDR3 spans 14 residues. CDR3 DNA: TGTGCCATCAGTGACAGCGGGAGGATAGGGGAGCAGTTCTTC. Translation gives CAISDSGRIGEQFF.

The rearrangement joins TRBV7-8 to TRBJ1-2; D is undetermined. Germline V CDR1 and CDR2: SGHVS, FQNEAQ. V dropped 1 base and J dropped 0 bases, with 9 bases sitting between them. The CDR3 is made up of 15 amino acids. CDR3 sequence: CASSLDVSTNYGYTF. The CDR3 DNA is TGTGCCAGCAGCTTAGATGTCAGCACTAACTATGGCTACACCTTC.

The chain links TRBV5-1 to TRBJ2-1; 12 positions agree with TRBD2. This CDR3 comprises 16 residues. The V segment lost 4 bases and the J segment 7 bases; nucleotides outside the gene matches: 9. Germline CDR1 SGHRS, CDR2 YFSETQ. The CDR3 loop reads CASSPTLAGGHNEQFF. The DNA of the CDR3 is TGCGCCAGCAGCCCTACCCTAGCGGGAGGGCATAATGAGCAGTTCTTC.

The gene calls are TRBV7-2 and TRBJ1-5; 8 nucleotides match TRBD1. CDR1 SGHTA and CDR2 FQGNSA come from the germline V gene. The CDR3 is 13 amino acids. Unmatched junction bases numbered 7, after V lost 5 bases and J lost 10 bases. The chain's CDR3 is CASSHDRGDPQHF. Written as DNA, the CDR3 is TGTGCCAGCAGCCACGACAGGGGTGATCCCCAGCATTTT.

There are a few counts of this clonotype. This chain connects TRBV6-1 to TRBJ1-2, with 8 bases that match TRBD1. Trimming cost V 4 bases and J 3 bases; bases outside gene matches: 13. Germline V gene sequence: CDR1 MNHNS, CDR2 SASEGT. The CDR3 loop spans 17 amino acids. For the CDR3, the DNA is TGTGCCAGCAGTGGGCCGCTCAGGGGGCTTTTTGACTATGGCTACACCTTC. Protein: CASSGPLRGLFDYGYTF.

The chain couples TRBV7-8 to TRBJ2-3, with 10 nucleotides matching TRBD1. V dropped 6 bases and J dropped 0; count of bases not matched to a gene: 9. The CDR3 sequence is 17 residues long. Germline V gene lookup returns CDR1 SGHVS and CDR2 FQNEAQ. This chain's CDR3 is CASRPGQGRPSTDTQYF. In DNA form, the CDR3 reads TGTGCCAGCAGGCCGGGACAGGGGAGGCCCAGCACAGATACGCAGTATTTT. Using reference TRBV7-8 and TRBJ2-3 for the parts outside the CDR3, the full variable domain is GAGVSQSPRYKVAKRGQDVALRCDPISGHVSLFWYQQALGQGPEFLTYFQNEAQLDKSGLPSDRFFAERPEGSVSTLKIQRTQQEDSAVYLCASRPGQGRPSTDTQYFGPGTRLTVL.

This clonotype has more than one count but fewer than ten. The CDR3 is CASTIGDRRRFQYF. Here the CDR3 DNA reads TGTGCCAGCACCATTGGGGACAGGAGACGATTTCAGTACTTC. J is TRBJ2-4 and V is TRBV12-3 or TRBV12-4, with TRBD1 matching 8 bases. The CDR3 runs 14 residues. Germline trimming cut 7 bases from V and 11 bases from J; bases unmatched to any gene: 13.

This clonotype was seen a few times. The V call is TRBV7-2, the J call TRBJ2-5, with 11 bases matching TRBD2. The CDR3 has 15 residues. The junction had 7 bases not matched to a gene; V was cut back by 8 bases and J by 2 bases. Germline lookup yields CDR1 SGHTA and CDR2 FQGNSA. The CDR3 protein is CASASGRIKQETQYF. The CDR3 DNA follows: TGTGCCAGCGCTAGCGGGAGGATAAAGCAAGAGACCCAGTACTTC.